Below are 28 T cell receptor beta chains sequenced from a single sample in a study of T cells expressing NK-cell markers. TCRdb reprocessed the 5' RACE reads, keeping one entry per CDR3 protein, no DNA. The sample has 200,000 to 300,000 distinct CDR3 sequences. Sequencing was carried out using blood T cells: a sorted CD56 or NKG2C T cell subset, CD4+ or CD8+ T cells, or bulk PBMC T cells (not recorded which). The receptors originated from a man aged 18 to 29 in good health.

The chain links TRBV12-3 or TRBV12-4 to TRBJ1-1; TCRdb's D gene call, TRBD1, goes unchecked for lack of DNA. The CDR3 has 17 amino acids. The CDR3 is CASRLRATGGSGTEAFF.

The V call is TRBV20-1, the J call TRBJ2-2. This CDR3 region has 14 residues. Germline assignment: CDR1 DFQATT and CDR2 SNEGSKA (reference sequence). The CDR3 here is CSARDLSRTGELFF.

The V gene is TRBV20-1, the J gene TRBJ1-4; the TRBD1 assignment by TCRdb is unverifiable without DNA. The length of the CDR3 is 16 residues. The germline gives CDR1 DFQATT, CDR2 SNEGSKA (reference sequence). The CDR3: CSARDPGAWDNEKLFF.

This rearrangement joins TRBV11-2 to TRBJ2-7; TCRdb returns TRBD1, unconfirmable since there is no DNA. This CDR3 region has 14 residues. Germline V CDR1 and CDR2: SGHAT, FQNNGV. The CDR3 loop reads CASSSRQPTYEQYF.

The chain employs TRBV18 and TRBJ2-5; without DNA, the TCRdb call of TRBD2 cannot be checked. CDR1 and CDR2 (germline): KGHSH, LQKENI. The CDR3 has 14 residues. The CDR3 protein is CASSPGLAGVAEYF.

The CDR3 sequence: CASSPVRIGYEQFF. The rearrangement links TRBV18 to TRBJ2-1. The germline gives CDR1 KGHSH, CDR2 LQKENI. The CDR3 contains 14 residues.

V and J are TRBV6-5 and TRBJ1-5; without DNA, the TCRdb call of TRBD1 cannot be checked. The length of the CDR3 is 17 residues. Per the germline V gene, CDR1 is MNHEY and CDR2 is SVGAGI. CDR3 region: CASSYSKGDGRNQPQHF.

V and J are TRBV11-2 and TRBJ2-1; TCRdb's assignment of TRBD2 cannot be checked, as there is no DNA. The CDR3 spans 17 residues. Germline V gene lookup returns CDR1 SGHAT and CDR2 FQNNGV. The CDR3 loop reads CASSLDSGTSLLHEQFF.

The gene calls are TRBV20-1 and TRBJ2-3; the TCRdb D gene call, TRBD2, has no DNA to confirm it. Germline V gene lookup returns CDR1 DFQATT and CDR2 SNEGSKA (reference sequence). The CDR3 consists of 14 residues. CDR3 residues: CSAIRREGRSTQYF.

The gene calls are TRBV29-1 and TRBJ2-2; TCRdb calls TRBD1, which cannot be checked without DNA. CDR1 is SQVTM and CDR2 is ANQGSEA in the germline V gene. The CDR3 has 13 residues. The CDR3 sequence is CSVEEKGYGELFF.

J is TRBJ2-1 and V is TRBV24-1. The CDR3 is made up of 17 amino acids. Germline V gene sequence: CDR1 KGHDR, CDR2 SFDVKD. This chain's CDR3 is CATSDPGLGGPYNEQFF.

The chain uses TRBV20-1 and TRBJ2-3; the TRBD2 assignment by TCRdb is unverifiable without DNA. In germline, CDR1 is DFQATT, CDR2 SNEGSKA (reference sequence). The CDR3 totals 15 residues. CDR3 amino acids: CSANKQAGTTDTQYF.

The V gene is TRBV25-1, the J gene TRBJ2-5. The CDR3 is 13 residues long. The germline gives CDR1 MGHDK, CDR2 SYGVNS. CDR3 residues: CASSIRPVETQYF. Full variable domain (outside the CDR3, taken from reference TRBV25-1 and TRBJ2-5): EADIYQTPRYLVIGTGKKITLECSQTMGHDKMYWYQQDPGMELHLIHYSYGVNSTEKGDLSSESTVSRIRTEHFPLTLESARPSHTSQYLCASSIRPVETQYFGPGTRLLVL.

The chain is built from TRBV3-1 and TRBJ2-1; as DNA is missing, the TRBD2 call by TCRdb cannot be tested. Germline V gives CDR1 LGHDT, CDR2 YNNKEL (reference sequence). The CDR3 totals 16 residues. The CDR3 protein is CASSHYLAGGINEQFF.

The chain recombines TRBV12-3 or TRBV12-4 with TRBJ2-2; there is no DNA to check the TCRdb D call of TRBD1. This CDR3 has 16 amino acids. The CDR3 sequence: CASRRRGGPNTGELFF.

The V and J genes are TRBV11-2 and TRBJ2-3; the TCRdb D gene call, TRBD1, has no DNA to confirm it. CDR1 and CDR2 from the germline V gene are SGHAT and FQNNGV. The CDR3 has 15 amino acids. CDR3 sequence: CASSPARGRTDTQYF.

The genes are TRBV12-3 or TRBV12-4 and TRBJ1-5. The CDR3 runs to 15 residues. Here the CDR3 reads CASSLVGVSEQPQHF.

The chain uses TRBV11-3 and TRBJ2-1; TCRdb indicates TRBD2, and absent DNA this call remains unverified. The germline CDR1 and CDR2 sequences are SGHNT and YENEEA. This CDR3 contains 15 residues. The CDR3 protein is CASSSTSGRNNEQFF.

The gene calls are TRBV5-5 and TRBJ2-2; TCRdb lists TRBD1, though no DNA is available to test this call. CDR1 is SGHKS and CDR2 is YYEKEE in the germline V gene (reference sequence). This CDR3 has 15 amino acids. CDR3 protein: CASSWGTGGVGELFF.

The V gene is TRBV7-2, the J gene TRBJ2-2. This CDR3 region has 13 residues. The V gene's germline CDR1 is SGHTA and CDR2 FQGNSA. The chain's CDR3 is CASSLDRTSELFF.

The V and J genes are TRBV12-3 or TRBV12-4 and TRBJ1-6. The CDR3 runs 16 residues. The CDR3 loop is CASSLLLSGLNSPLHF.

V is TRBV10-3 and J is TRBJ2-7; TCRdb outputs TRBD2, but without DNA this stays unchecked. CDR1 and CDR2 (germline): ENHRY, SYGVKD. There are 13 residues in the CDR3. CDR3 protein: CASSTSGSYEQYF.

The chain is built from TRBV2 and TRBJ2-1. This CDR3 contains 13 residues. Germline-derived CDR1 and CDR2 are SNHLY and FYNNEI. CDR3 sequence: CASSEALDNEQFF.

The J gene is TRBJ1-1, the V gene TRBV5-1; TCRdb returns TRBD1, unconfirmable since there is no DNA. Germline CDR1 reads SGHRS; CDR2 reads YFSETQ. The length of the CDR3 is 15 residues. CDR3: CASSLGATGTTEAFF. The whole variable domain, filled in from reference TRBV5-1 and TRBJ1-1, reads KAGVTQTPRYLIKTRGQQVTLSCSPISGHRSVSWYQQTPGQGLQFLFEYFSETQRNKGNFPGRFSGRQFSNSRSEMNVSTLELGDSALYLCASSLGATGTTEAFFGQGTRLTVV.

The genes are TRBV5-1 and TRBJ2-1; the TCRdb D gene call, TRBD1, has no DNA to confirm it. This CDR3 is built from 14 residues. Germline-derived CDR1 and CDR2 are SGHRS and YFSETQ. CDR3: CASSLGDRGREQFF. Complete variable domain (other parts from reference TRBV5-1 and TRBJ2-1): KAGVTQTPRYLIKTRGQQVTLSCSPISGHRSVSWYQQTPGQGLQFLFEYFSETQRNKGNFPGRFSGRQFSNSRSEMNVSTLELGDSALYLCASSLGDRGREQFFGPGTRLTVL.

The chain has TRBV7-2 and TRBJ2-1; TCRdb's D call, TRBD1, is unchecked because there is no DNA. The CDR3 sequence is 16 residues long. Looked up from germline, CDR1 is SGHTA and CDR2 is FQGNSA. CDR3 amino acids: CASFSRWDPPYNEQFF.

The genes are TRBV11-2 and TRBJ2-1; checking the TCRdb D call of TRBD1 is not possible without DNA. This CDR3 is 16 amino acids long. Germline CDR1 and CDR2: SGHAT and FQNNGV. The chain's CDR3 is CASSPVLSGFYNEQFF. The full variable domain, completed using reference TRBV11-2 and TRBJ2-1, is EAGVAQSPRYKIIEKRQSVAFWCNPISGHATLYWYQQILGQGPKLLIQFQNNGVVDDSQLPKDRFSAERLKGVDSTLKIQPAKLEDSAVYLCASSPVLSGFYNEQFFGPGTRLTVL.

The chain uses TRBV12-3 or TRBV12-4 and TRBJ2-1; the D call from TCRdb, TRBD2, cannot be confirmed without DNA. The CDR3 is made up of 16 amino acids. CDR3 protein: CASSLEGTGLNNEQFF.